This is a list of T cell receptor beta chains from one sample in a study of blood T cells in healthy people across ages. TCRdb redid the calling of the 5' RACE reads with MiXCR, one entry per CDR3 protein. The repertoire has around 2 million distinct CDR3 sequences, about 39% of them found once; the top ten carry about 21%. The specimen sequenced was blood. The receptors come from a human donor in good health. Each CDR3 is given with its conserved first and last residue. D genes are given only for firm matches. Only part of the rows carry a size: once, few, many, or a class if the clone is expanded.

size	D	length	V	J	CDR3	DNA
-	TRBD1	14	TRBV9	TRBJ1-4	CASSVSGTGEKLFF	TGTGCCAGCAGCGTTTCCGGGACAGGGGAAAAACTGTTTTTT
few	-	14	TRBV7-9	TRBJ2-3	CASASDAWGDTQYF	TGTGCCAGCGCTTCAGACGCTTGGGGAGATACGCAGTATTTT
once	-	13	TRBV11-2	TRBJ2-1	CASSSTVVAGKFF	TGTGCCAGCAGCTCAACAGTCGTAGCAGGGAAGTTCTTC
few	-	15	TRBV4-3	TRBJ2-7	CASSQDRGSDYEQYF	TGCGCCAGCAGCCAAGATAGGGGCAGCGACTACGAGCAGTACTTC
once	-	13	TRBV5-6	TRBJ1-2	CASSHGAIYGYTF	TGTGCCAGCAGCCACGGGGCGATCTATGGCTACACCTTC
once	TRBD1	13	TRBV20-1	TRBJ1-1	CSAARGRDTEAFF	TGCAGTGCTGCGAGGGGGCGCGACACTGAAGCTTTCTTT
-	-	17	TRBV5-1	TRBJ2-6	CASSLVGQISGANVLTF	TGCGCCAGCAGCTTGGTTGGACAGATCTCTGGGGCCAACGTCCTGACTTTC
-	-	11	TRBV29-1	TRBJ2-7	CSVHEGYEQYF	TGCAGCGTTCATGAGGGGTACGAGCAGTACTTC
-	TRBD2	14	TRBV20-1	TRBJ2-3	CSARLRGGFDTQYF	TGCAGTGCTAGACTGCGGGGGGGTTTTGATACGCAGTATTTT
-	TRBD2	15	TRBV24-1	TRBJ2-1	CATSDDGGAMDEQFF	TGTGCCACCAGTGATGACGGGGGGGCGATGGATGAGCAGTTCTTC
-	-	13	TRBV12-3/TRBV12-4	TRBJ1-5	CASSPVTPWPQHF	TGTGCCAGCAGTCCCGTTACTCCCTGGCCCCAGCATTTT
-	-	15	TRBV12-3/TRBV12-4	TRBJ1-4	CASSARGQGGEKLFF	TGTGCCAGCAGTGCTCGGGGGCAGGGAGGTGAAAAACTGTTTTTT
-	-	14	TRBV7-2	TRBJ2-7	CASSPVFGSYEQYF	TGTGCCAGCAGCCCAGTCTTCGGGTCCTACGAGCAGTACTTC
-	-	12	TRBV29-1	TRBJ1-3	CSGLVPGNTIYF	TGCAGTGGTCTGGTCCCTGGAAACACCATATATTTT
many	-	12	TRBV28	TRBJ2-7	CASRASSYEQYF	TGTGCCAGCAGGGCCAGCTCCTACGAGCAGTACTTC
-	TRBD1	15	TRBV24-1	TRBJ2-7	CATSDTTGAAYEQYF	TGTGCCACCAGTGATACGACAGGGGCAGCCTACGAGCAGTACTTC
few	-	13	TRBV6-5	TRBJ2-5	CASSRGAWGTQYF	TGTGCCAGCAGTAGGGGGGCTTGGGGGACCCAGTACTTC
-	-	14	TRBV7-9	TRBJ1-1	CASSYRPQNTEAFF	TGTGCCAGCAGCTATCGGCCCCAGAACACTGAAGCTTTCTTT
-	TRBD2	15	TRBV20-1	TRBJ2-1	CSAAPESSGGNEQFF	TGCAGTGCCGCCCCCGAGTCTAGCGGGGGTAATGAGCAGTTCTTC
-	-	15	TRBV29-1	TRBJ1-4	CGVNWAETGSRKLFF	TGCGGCGTCAACTGGGCCGAGACAGGCTCGAGGAAACTGTTTTTT
-	TRBD2	15	TRBV4-3	TRBJ2-3	CASSEGGGQTDTQYF	TGCGCCAGCAGCGAAGGCGGGGGGCAGACAGATACGCAGTATTTT
-	-	18	TRBV20-1	TRBJ1-5	CSASSAGSLVYSNQPQHF	TGCAGTGCTAGTTCTGCGGGTTCCCTAGTCTATAGCAATCAGCCCCAGCATTTT
-	-	11	TRBV12-3/TRBV12-4	TRBJ1-2	CATEAGLGYTF	TGTGCCACAGAGGCAGGTCTAGGCTACACCTTC
-	-	14	TRBV20-1	TRBJ2-1	CSARDSRSSNEQFF	TGCAGTGCTAGGGATTCAAGGTCTTCTAATGAGCAGTTCTTC
many	TRBD1	13	TRBV2	TRBJ1-5	CASSTGGNQPQHF	TGTGCCAGCAGTACAGGGGGCAATCAGCCCCAGCATTTT
-	-	14	TRBV20-1	TRBJ1-1	CSARDYREWTEAFF	TGCAGTGCTAGAGATTATAGGGAATGGACTGAAGCTTTCTTT
few	-	16	TRBV29-1	TRBJ2-1	CSVEEFGRGGPNEQFF	TGCAGCGTTGAAGAATTTGGCAGGGGAGGTCCGAATGAGCAGTTCTTC
-	-	13	TRBV6-6	TRBJ1-1	CASSYSGHLEAFF	TGTGCCAGCAGTTACTCAGGGCACCTTGAAGCTTTCTTT
few	-	16	TRBV28	TRBJ2-2	CASSLIEVLQTGELFF	TGTGCCAGCAGTTTAATAGAGGTCCTTCAAACCGGGGAGCTGTTTTTT
-	TRBD1	13	TRBV12-3/TRBV12-4	TRBJ2-1	CASSTDRVGEQFF	TGTGCCAGCAGTACAGACAGGGTTGGTGAGCAGTTCTTC
few	TRBD2	17	TRBV7-2	TRBJ2-1	CASSLGELAGSYNEQFF	TGTGCCAGCAGCTTAGGTGAGCTAGCGGGCTCCTACAATGAGCAGTTCTTC
few	TRBD2	15	TRBV7-2	TRBJ2-1	CASRLAGRTYNEQFF	TGTGCCAGCAGACTAGCGGGGAGAACCTACAATGAGCAGTTCTTC
few	-	12	TRBV20-1	TRBJ1-2	CSAREGSYGYTF	TGCAGTGCTAGAGAGGGCAGCTATGGCTACACCTTC
-	-	15	TRBV7-3	TRBJ2-3	CASSRASGATDMQYF	TGTGCCAGCAGCCGCGCGTCGGGGGCCACAGATATGCAGTATTTT
few	TRBD1	15	TRBV6-2/TRBV6-3	TRBJ1-2	CASSYLGQGSYGYTF	TGTGCCAGCAGTTACCTTGGACAGGGTAGCTATGGCTACACCTTC
-	-	15	TRBV12-3/TRBV12-4	TRBJ2-1	CASSKHGGSYNEQFF	TGTGCCAGCAGTAAACACGGCGGTTCCTACAATGAGCAGTTCTTC
-	-	14	TRBV20-1	TRBJ2-3	CSAREVGLVDTQYF	TGCAGTGCTAGAGAGGTAGGGTTGGTGGATACGCAGTATTTT
-	-	14	TRBV12-3/TRBV12-4	TRBJ1-1	CASSLRRGIDEAFF	TGTGCCAGCAGTTTACGGAGGGGGATAGATGAGGCTTTCTTT
-	TRBD2	14	TRBV20-1	TRBJ2-1	CSASPRGEYNEQFF	TGCAGTGCTAGCCCCCGGGGGGAATACAATGAGCAGTTCTTC
-	-	15	TRBV27	TRBJ2-5	CASSLWGNLQETQYF	TGTGCCAGCAGTCTTTGGGGAAACCTACAAGAGACCCAGTACTTC
-	-	15	TRBV4-1	TRBJ2-5	CASSLSTGFGETQYF	TGCGCCAGCAGCCTTTCTACGGGGTTTGGGGAGACCCAGTACTTC
few	-	14	TRBV7-9	TRBJ1-2	CASSQGYFNYGYTF	TGTGCCAGCAGCCAAGGGTACTTTAACTATGGCTACACCTTC
few	TRBD1	14	TRBV29-1	TRBJ1-5	CSVALGQGNQPQHF	TGCAGCGTCGCCCTCGGACAGGGGAATCAGCCCCAGCATTTT
few	TRBD2	13	TRBV7-9	TRBJ2-5	CARSLGGSVTQYF	TGTGCCCGCAGCTTGGGAGGGAGCGTGACCCAGTACTTC
few	-	18	TRBV29-1	TRBJ1-2	CSVEVSPSPRQANYGYTF	TGCAGCGTTGAAGTAAGTCCGTCACCAAGACAGGCTAACTATGGCTACACCTTC
few	-	16	TRBV6-2/TRBV6-3	TRBJ2-1	CASSYRRGPDELAQFF	TGTGCCAGCAGTTACAGGAGGGGGCCGGACGAGTTAGCGCAGTTCTTC
-	TRBD2	14	TRBV20-1	TRBJ2-7	CSARGLATYNEQYF	TGCAGTGCTAGGGGACTAGCGACTTACAATGAGCAGTACTTC
-	-	11	TRBV10-3	TRBJ2-7	CAISGGHEQYF	TGTGCCATCAGTGGGGGGCACGAGCAGTACTTC
few	-	16	TRBV20-1	TRBJ2-1	CSARVGGGSSYNEQFF	TGCAGTGCTAGAGTGGGTGGGGGTTCGTCCTACAATGAGCAGTTCTTC
few	-	16	TRBV24-1	TRBJ2-1	CATSDFGPAGRDEQFF	TGTGCCACCAGTGATTTCGGACCCGCGGGTAGGGATGAGCAGTTCTTC
-	TRBD1	16	TRBV28	TRBJ2-7	CASSQYAGTGLDEQYF	TGTGCCAGCAGCCAGTACGCCGGGACAGGGCTGGACGAGCAGTACTTC